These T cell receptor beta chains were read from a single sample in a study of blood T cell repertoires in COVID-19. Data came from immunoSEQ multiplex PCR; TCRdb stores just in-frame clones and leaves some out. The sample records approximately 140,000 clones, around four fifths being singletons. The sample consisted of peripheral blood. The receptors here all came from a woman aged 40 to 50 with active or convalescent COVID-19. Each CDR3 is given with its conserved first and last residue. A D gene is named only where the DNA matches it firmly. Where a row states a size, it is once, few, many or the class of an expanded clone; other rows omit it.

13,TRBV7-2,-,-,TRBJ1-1,CASSLSGGTEAFF,TGTGCCAGCAGCTTGAGCGGAGGCACTGAAGCTTTCTTT
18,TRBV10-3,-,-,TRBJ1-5,CAISESPGRTLSNQPQHF,TGTGCCATCAGTGAGTCCCCAGGGAGGACCCTTAGCAATCAGCCCCAGCATTTT
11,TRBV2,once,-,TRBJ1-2,CASSRGEGYTF,TGTGCCAGCAGCCGAGGAGAAGGCTACACCTTC
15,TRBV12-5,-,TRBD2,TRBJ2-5,CASGSGTSGRETQYF,TGTGCTAGTGGCTCCGGGACTAGCGGGAGAGAGACCCAGTACTTC
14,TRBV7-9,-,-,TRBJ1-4,CASSPRFGGEKLFF,TGTGCCAGCAGCCCTCGCTTCGGGGGTGAAAAACTGTTTTTT
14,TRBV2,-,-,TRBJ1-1,CASSEEGYGPGAFF,TGTGCCAGCAGTGAAGAGGGGTACGGCCCAGGAGCTTTCTTT
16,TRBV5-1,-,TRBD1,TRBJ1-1,CASSDRGGPMNTEAFF,TGCGCCAGCAGCGACAGGGGGGGACCCATGAACACTGAAGCTTTCTTT
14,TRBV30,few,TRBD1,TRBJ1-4,CAWAAGTGVEKLFF,TGTGCCTGGGCGGCCGGGACAGGGGTTGAAAAACTGTTTTTT
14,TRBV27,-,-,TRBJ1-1,CASSLAPLNTEAFF,TGTGCCAGCAGTTTAGCGCCTTTGAACACTGAAGCTTTCTTT
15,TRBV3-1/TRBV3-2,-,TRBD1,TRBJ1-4,CASSSRQGMDEKLFF,TGTGCCAGCAGTTCTAGACAGGGAATGGATGAAAAACTGTTTTTT
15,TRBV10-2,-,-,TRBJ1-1,CASSLTGSGNTEAFF,TGCGCCAGCAGTTTAACAGGGAGCGGGAACACTGAAGCTTTCTTT
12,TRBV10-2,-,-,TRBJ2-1,CASSESAYEQFF,TGCGCCAGCAGTGAGAGTGCCTACGAGCAGTTCTTC
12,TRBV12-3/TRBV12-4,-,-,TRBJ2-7,CASSGTGYEQYF,TGTGCCAGCAGTGGGACTGGCTACGAGCAGTACTTC
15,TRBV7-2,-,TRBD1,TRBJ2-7,CASSHRDRGPYEQYF,TGTGCCAGCAGCCACCGGGACAGGGGACCCTACGAGCAGTACTTC
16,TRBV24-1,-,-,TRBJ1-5,CATSDKTEDSNQPQHF,TGTGCCACCAGTGACAAGACAGAAGATAGCAATCAGCCCCAGCATTTT
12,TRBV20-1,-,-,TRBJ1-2,CSASYLQYGYTF,TGCAGTGCTAGTTATTTGCAGTATGGCTACACCTTC
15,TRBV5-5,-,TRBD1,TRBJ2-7,CASSLAGTDLYEQYF,TGTGCCAGCAGCTTGGCCGGGACAGATCTCTACGAGCAGTACTTC
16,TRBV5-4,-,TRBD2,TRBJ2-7,CASSSQGLAASYEQYF,TGTGCCAGCAGCTCACAGGGACTAGCGGCCTCCTACGAGCAGTACTTC
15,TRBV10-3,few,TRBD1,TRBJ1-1,CAISVRTGMNTEAFF,TGTGCCATCTCGGTCAGGACAGGGATGAACACTGAAGCTTTCTTT
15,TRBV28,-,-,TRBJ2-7,CASSRQGGITYEQYF,TGTGCCAGCAGCCGGCAGGGGGGCATCACCTACGAGCAGTACTTC
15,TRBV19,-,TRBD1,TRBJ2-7,CASSTGTGIFDEQYF,TGTGCCAGTAGTACAGGGACAGGGATTTTCGACGAGCAGTACTTC
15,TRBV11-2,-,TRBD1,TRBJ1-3,CASSLGDSSGNTIYF,TGTGCCAGCAGCTTAGGGGACAGCTCTGGAAACACCATATATTTT
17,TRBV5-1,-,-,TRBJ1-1,CASSSPGSHLMNTEAFF,TGCGCCAGCAGCTCCCCGGGGTCCCACCTTATGAACACTGAAGCTTTCTTT
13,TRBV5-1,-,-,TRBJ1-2,CASSYDTHYGYTF,TGCGCCAGCAGCTACGACACCCACTATGGCTACACCTTC
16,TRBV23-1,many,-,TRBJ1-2,CASSQPMATVNYGYTF,TGCGCCAGCAGTCAGCCCATGGCGACAGTCAACTATGGCTACACCTTC
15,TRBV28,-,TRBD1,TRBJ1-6,CASSSSGTGGSPLHF,TGTGCCAGCAGTTCCTCCGGGACAGGGGGTTCACCCCTCCACTTT
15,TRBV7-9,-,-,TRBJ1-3,CASSAGLLSGNTIYF,TGTGCCAGCAGCGCTGGACTGCTCTCTGGAAACACCATATATTTT
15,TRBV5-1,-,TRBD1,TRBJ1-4,CASSLPTGGDEKLFF,TGCGCCAGCAGCTTGCCGACAGGGGGAGATGAAAAACTGTTTTTT
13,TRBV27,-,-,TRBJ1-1,CASSSRQNTEAFF,TGTGCCAGCAGTTCTCGACAGAACACTGAAGCTTTCTTT
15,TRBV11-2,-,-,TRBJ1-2,CASSPPRGVGYGYTF,TGTGCCAGCAGCCCCCCCCGGGGGGTCGGCTATGGCTACACCTTC
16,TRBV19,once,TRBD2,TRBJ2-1,CASSIGSGRNLNEQFF,TGTGCCAGTAGTATAGGAAGCGGGAGGAATCTAAATGAGCAGTTCTTC
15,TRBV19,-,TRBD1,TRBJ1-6,CASRPPGQQGSPLHF,TGTGCCAGTAGGCCTCCGGGACAGCAGGGTTCACCCCTCCACTTT
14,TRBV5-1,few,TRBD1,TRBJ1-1,CASSWGQGGPEAFF,TGCGCCAGCAGTTGGGGACAGGGAGGACCTGAAGCTTTCTTT
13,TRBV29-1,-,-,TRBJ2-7,CSVRETVHYEQYF,TGCAGCGTTCGGGAGACAGTGCACTACGAGCAGTACTTC
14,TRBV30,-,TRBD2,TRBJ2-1,CAWSKGREWREQFF,TGTGCCTGGTCGAAGGGGCGGGAGTGGCGTGAGCAGTTCTTC
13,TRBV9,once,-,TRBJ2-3,CASSVADTDTQYF,TGTGCCAGCAGCGTAGCAGACACAGATACGCAGTATTTT
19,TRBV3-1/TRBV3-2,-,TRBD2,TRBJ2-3,CASSQAIAGEERFTDTQYF,TGTGCCAGCAGCCAAGCGATAGCGGGAGAAGAAAGATTCACAGATACGCAGTATTTT
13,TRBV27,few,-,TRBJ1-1,CASSLLANTEAFF,TGTGCCAGCAGTTTGCTGGCGAACACTGAAGCTTTCTTT
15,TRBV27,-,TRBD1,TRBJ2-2,CASTWTGPATGELFF,TGTGCCAGCACCTGGACAGGGCCTGCCACCGGGGAGCTGTTTTTT
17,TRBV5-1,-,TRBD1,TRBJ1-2,CASSLVLTGGKVEGYTF,TGCGCCAGCAGCTTGGTTTTGACAGGGGGCAAGGTTGAAGGCTACACCTTC